The following is a T cell receptor beta chain sequence with its context. Antigen: not known. The CDR3 extends over 16 amino acids. Germline values: CDR1 KGHDR, CDR2 SFDVKD. V was pared by 3 bases and J by 0 bases, with 11 bases between. These data belong to a study of T cell responses to AZD1222 COVID-19 vaccine. Study-level information: Pooling was applied to second doses at about 4 or about 12 weeks. General study results and limits: Most donors were white British and more were female, and clonal diversity was possibly underestimated. Unmutated variant regions are reportedly targeted by nearly half of spike-specific TCRs.

Libraries were prepared by immunoSEQ multiplex PCR; TCRdb keeps only in-frame clonotypes and omits some of them. The sample has 150,000 or so clones; 92% are singletons. The input for sequencing was peripheral blood, taken on day 0 of AZD1222 vaccination. The sequence was collected from an adult in good health. The chain recombines TRBV24-1 with TRBJ2-4; weak D call: TRBD1 (5 bases). The CDR3 is CATSDGQALAKNIQYF. The CDR3 DNA reads as TGTGCCACCAGTGATGGACAAGCTCTAGCCAAAAACATTCAGTACTTC.